The sequence of this T cell receptor (beta chain) was determined in a study of blood T cells in healthy people across ages. Primers used in a second PCR of about 7 to 11 cycles were a sample-barcoded 5' primer and a J-beta primer mix. TCRdb re-analysed the 5' RACE reads in MiXCR, keeping a single row per CDR3 protein. The top ten clones hold more than 20% of a sample with around 1,800,000 distinct CDR3 sequences, roughly 43% of them seen once. The draw of peripheral blood yielded about 10 milliliters from each donor. V shed 8 bases and J shed 1 base, with 9 bases lying between them. This CDR3 is 14 amino acids long. Germline V gene sequence: CDR1 MDHEN, CDR2 SYDVKM. Comments on this clonotype: The target antigen is unknown.

Whole-study findings and limits: Naive T cell percentage showed a strong correlation with the diversity of TCR beta. PBMCs that were unsorted prevented a conclusive naive versus antigen-experienced comparison.

The genes are TRBV28 and TRBJ2-6; D tentatively fits TRBD1 or TRBD2 (5 bases each). Source material: blood. The receptor comes from a human donor in good health. Here the CDR3 DNA reads TGTGCCAGCGTGGGGGATTCTGGGGCCAACGTCCTGACTTTC. This codes for CASVGDSGANVLTF.